This T cell receptor beta chain was identified during a study of blood T cells in healthy people across ages. Study-wide context: Template switching caught about one barcoded beta molecule for each two T cells.

Through a sample-barcoded 5' primer and a J-beta primer mix, a second PCR was run for roughly 6 to 12 cycles. Each cDNA molecule carried a tag from a template-switch adaptor that contained 12 random nucleotides. TCRdb re-analysed the 5' RACE reads in MiXCR, keeping a single row per CDR3 protein. This sample carries 1.5 million to 2 million distinct CDR3 sequences, roughly 28% of them seen once, and the ten largest clones take over 7%. This clonotype was detected ten times or more. The sequence was obtained from a woman aged 25 to 45 in good health. What was sequenced was blood.

CDR3 DNA: TGCAGTGCTAGCCCGGACAGGGAAGACGAGCAGTTCTTC. The encoded protein is CSASPDREDEQFF. V usage is TRBV20-1 and J usage is TRBJ2-1, with 8 bases matching TRBD1. The CDR3 totals 13 residues. Per the germline V gene, CDR1 is DFQATT and CDR2 is SNEGSKA (reference sequence). J was trimmed by 10 bases and V by 3 bases; bases with no gene match: 8.